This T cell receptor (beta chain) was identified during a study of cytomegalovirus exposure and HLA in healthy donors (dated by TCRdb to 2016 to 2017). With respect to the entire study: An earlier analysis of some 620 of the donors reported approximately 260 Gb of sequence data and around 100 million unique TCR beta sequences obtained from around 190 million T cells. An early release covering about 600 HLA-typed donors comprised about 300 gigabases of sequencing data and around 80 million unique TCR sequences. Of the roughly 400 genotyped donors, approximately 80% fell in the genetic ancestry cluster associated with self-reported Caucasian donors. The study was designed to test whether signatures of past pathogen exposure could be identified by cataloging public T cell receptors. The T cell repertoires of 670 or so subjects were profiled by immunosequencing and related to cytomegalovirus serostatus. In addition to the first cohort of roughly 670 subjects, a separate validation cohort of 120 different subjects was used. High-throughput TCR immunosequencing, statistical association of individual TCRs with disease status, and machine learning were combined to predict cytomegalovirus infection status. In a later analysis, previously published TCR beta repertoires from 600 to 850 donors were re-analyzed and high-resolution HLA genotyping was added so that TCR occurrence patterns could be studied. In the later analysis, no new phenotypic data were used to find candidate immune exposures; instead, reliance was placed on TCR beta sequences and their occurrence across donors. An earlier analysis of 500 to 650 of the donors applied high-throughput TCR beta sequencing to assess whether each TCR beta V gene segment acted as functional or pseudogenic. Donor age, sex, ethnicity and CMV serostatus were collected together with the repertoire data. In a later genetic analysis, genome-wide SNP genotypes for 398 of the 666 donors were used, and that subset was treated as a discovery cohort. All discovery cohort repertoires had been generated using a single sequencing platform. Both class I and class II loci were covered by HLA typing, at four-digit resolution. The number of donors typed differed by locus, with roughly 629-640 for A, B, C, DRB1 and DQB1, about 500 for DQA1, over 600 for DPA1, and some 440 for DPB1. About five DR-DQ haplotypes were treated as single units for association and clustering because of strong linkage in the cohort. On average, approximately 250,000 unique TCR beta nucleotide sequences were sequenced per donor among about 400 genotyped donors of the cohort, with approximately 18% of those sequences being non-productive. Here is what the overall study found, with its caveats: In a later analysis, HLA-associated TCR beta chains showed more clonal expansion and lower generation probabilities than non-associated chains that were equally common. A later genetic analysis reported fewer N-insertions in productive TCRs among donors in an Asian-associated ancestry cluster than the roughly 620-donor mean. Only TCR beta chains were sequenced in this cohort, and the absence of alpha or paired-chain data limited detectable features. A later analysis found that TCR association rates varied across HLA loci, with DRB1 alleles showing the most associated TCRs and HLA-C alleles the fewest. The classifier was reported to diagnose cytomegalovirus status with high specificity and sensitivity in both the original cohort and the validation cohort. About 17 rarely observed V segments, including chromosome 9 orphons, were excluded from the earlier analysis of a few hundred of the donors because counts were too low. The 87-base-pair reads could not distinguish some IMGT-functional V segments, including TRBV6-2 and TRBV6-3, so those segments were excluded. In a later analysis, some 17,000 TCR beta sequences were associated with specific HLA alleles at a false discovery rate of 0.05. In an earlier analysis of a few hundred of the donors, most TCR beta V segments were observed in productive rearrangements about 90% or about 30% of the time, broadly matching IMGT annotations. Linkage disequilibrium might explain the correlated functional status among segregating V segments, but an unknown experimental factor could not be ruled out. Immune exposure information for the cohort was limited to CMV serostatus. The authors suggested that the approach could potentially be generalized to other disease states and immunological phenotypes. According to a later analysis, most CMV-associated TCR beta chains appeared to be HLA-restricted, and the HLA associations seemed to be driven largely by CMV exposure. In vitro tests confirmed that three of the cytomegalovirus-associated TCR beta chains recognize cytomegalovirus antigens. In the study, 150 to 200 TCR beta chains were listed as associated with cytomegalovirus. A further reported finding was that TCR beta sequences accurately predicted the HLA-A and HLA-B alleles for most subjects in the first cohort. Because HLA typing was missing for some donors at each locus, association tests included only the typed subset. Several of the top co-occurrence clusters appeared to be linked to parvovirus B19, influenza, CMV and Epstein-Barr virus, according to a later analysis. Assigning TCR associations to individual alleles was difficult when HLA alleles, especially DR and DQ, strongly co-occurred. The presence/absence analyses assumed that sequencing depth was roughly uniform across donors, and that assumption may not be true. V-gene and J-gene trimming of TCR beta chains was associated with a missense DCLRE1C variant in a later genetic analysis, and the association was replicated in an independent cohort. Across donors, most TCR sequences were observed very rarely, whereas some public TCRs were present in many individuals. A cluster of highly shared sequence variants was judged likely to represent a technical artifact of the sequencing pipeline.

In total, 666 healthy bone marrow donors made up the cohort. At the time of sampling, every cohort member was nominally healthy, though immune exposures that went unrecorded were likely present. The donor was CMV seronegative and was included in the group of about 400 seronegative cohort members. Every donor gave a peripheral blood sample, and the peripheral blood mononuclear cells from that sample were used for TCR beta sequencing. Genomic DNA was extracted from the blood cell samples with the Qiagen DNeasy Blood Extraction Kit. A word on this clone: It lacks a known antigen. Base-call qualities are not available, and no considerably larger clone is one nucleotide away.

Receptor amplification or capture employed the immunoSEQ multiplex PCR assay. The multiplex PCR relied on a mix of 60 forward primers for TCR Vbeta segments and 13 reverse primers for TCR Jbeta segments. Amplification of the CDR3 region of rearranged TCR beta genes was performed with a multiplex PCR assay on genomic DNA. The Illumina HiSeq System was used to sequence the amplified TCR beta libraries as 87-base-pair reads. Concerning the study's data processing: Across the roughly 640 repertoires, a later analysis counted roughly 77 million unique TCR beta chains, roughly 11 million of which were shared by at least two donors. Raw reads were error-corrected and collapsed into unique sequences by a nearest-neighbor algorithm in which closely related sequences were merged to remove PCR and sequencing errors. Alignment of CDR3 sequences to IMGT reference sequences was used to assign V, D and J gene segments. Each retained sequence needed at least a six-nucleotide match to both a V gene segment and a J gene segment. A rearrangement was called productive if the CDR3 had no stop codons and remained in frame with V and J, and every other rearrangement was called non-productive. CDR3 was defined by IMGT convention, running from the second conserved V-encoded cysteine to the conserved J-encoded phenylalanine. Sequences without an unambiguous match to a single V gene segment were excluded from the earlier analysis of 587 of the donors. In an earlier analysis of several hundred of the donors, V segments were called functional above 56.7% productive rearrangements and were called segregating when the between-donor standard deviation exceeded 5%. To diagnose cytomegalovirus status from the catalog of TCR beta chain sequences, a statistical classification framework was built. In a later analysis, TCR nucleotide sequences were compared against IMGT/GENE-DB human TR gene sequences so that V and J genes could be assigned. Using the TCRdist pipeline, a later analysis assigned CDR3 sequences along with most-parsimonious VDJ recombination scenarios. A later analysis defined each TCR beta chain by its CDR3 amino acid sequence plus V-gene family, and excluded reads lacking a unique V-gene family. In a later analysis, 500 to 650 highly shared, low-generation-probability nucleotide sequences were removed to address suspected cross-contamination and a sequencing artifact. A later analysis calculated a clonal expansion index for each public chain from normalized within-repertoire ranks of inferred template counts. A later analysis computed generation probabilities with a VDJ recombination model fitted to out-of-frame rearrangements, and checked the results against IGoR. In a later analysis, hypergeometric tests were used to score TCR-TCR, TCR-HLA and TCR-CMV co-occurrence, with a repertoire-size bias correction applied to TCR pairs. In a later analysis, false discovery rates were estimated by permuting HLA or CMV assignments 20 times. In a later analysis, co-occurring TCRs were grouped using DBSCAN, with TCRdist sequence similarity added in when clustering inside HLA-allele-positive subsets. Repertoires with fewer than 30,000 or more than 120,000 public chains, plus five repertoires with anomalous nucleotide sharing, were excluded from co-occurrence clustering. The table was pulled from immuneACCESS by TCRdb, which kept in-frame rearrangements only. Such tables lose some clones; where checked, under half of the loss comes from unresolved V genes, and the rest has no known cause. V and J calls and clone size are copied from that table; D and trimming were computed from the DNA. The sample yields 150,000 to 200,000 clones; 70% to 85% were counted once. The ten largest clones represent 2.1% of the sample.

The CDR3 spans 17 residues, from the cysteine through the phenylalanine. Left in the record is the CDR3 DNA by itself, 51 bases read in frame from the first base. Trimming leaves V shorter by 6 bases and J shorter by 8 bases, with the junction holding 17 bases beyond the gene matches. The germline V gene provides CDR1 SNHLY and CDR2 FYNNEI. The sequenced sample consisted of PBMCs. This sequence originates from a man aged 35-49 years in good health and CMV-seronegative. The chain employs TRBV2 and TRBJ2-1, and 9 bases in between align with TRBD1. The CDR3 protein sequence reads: CASRTDRGRPGMDEQFF. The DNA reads TGTGCCAGCAGGACGGACAGGGGCCGCCCAGGGATGGATGAGCAGTTCTTC.